The sequence of this TCR beta chain was determined in a study of technical replicates of blood from several donors. Using immunoSEQ multiplex PCR, the repertoire was profiled, and TCRdb retains in-frame clones only, with some absent. The sample has some 71,000 clones, approximately 97% seen once; the top ten hold about 0.27%. From germline, CDR1 is SEHNR and CDR2 FQNEAQ (reference sequence). Trimming cost V 5 bases and J 4 bases; bases outside gene matches: 3. CDR3 length: 14 residues. The gene calls are TRBV7-9 and TRBJ2-3; the match to TRBD1 covers 10 bases. The sequencing input was T cells isolated from PBMCs. The sequence was collected from a human donor in good health. The DNA for the CDR3 is TGTGCCAGCAGCCCAGGGACAGGGGCAGATACGCAGTATTTT. This codes for CASSPGTGADTQYF. Full variable domain (rest looked up from reference TRBV7-9 and TRBJ2-3): DTGVSQNPRHKITKRGQNVTFRCDPISEHNRLYWYRQTLGQGPEFLTYFQNEAQLEKSRLLSDRFSAERPKGSFSTLEIQRTEQGDSAMYLCASSPGTGADTQYFGPGTRLTVL.